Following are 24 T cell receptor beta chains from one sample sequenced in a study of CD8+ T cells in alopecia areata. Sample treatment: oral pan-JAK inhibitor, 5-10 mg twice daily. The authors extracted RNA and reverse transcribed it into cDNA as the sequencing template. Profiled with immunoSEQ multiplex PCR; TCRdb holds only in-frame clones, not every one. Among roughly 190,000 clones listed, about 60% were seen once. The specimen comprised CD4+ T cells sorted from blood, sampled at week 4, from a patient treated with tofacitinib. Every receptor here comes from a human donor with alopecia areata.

In nucleotides, the CDR3 is TGTGCCAGCAGGATCTTGGGCTCCTACGAGCAGTACTTC. Translating it yields CASRILGSYEQYF. The chain uses TRBV2 and TRBJ2-7; no reliable D call. Germline CDR1 and CDR2: SNHLY and FYNNEI. Deletions cut 6 bases from V and 0 bases from J, with 9 bases between. The CDR3 covers 13 residues.

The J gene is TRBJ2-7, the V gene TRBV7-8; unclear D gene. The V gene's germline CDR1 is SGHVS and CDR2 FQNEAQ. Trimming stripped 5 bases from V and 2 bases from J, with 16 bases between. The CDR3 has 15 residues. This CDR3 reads CASSPFHTSTYEQYF. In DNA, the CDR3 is TGTGCCAGCAGCCCCTTCCATACCTCCACCTACGAGCAGTACTTC.

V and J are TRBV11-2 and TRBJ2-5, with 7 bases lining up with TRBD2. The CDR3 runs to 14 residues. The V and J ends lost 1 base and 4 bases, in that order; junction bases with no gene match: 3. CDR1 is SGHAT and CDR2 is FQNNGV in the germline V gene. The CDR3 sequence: CASSLGGGRETQYF. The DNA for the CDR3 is TGTGCCAGCAGCTTAGGTGGCGGGAGAGAGACCCAGTACTTC.

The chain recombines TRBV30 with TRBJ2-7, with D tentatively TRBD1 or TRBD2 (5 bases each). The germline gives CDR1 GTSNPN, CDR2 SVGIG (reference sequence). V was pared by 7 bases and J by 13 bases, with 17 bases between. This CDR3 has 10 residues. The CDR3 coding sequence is TGTGCCTCGGGACCCCCCAGGACATACTTC. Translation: CASGPPRTYF.

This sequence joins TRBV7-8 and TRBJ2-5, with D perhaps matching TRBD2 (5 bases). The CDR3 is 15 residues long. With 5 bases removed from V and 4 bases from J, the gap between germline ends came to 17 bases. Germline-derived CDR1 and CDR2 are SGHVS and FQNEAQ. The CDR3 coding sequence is TGTGCCAGCAGCGGTATGGAGGTATTCGGAGAGACCCAGTACTTC. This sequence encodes CASSGMEVFGETQYF.

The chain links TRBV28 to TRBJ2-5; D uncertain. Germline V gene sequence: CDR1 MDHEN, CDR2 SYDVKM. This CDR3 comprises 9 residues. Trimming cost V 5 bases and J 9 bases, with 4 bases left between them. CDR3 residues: CASSPPQYF. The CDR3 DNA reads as TGTGCCAGCAGTCCCCCCCAGTACTTC.

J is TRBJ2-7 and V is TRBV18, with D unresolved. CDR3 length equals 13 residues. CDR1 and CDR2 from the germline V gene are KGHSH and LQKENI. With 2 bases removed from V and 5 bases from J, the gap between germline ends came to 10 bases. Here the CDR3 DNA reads TGTGCCAGCTCACCAGGTCCCGGCCACGAGCAGTACTTC. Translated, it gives CASSPGPGHEQYF.

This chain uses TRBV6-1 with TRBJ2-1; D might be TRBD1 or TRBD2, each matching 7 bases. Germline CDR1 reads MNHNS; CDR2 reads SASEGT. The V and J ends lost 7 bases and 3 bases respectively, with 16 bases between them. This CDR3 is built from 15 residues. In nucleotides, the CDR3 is TGTGCCAGCACTAAGGGGGGGACAGTCTACAATGAGCAGTTCTTC. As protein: CASTKGGTVYNEQFF.

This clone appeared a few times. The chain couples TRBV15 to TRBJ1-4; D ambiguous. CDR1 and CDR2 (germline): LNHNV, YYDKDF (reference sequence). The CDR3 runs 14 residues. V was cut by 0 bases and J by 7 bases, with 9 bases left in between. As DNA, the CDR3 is TGTGCCACCAGCAGAGACGGAGGGATTGAAAAACTGTTTTTT. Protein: CATSRDGGIEKLFF. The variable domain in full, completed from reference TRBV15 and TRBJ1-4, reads DAMVIQNPRYQVTQFGKPVTLSCSQTLNHNVMYWYQQKSSQAPKLLFHYYDKDFNNEADTPDNFQSRRPNTSFCFLDIRSPGLGDTAMYLCATSRDGGIEKLFFGSGTQLSVL.

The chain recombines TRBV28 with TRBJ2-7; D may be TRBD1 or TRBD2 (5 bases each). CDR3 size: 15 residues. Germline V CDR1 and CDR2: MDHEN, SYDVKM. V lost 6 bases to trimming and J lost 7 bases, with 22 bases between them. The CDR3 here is CASRRPGSRTGEQYF. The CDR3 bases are TGTGCCAGCAGACGACCAGGGAGCCGAACGGGGGAGCAGTACTTC.

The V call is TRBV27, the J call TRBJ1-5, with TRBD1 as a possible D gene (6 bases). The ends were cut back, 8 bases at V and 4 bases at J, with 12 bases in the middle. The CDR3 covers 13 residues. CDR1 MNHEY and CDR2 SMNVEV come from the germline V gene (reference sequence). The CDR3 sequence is CASSGQFNQPQHF. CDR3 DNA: TGTGCCAGCTCAGGACAGTTTAATCAGCCCCAGCATTTT.

CDR3 DNA sequence: TGCAGCGTTGAGCGGGGGGCGAACACTGAAGCTTTCTTT. Protein product: CSVERGANTEAFF. The chain is built from TRBV29-1 and TRBJ1-1; TRBD1 is a possible D gene (6 bases). This CDR3 spans 13 amino acids. V was pared by 3 bases and J by 1 base, with 9 bases between. Germline CDR1 is SQVTM and CDR2 is ANQGSEA.

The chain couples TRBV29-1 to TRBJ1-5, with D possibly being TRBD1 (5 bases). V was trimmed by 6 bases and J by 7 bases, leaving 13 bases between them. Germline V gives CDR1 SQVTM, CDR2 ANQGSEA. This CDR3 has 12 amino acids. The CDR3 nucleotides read TGCAGCGTCAGTTGGCAGGGCCAGCCCCAGCATTTT. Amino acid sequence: CSVSWQGQPQHF.

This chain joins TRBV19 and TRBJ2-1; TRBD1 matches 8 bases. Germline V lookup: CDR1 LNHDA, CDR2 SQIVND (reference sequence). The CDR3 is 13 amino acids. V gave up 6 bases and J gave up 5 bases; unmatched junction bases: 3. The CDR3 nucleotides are TGTGCCAGTAGAGGACAGGGTCACAATGAGCAGTTCTTC. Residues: CASRGQGHNEQFF.

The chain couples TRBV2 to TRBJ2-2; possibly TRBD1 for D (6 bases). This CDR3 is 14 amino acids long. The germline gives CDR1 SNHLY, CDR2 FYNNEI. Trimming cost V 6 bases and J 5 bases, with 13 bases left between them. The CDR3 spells CASRSDSGTGELFF. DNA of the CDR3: TGTGCCAGCAGATCGGACAGTGGGACCGGGGAGCTGTTTTTT.

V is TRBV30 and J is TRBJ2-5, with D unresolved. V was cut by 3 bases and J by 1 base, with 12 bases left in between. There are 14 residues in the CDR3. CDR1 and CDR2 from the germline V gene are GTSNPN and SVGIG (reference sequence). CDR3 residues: CAWREPGVQETQYF. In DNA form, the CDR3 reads TGTGCCTGGAGAGAACCAGGCGTCCAAGAGACCCAGTACTTC.

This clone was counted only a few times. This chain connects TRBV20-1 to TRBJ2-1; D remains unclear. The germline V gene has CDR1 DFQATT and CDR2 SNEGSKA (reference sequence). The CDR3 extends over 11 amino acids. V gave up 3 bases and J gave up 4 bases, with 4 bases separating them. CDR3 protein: CSASQYNEQFF. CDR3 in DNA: TGCAGTGCTAGCCAATACAATGAGCAGTTCTTC.

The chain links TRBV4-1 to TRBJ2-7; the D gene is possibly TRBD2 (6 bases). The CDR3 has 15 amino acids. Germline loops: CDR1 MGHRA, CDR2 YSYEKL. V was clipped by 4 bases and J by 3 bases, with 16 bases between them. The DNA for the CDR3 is TGCGCCAGCAGCCGAACTAGCATGAGGGACTACGAGCAGTACTTC. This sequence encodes CASSRTSMRDYEQYF.

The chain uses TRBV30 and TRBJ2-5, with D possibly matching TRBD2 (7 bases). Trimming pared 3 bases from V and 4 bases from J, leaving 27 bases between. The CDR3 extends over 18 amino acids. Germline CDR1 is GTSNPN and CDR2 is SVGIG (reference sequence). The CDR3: CAWSGGSRWAGAVETQYF. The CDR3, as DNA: TGTGCCTGGAGCGGTGGATCTAGGTGGGCGGGGGCGGTAGAGACCCAGTACTTC.

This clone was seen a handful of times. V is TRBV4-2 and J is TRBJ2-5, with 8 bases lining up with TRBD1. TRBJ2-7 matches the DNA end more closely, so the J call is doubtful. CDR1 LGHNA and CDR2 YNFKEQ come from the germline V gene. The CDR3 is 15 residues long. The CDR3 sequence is CASSQDRDRSYEQYF. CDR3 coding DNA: TGTGCCAGCAGCCAAGATCGGGACAGGTCCTACGAGCAGTACTTC.

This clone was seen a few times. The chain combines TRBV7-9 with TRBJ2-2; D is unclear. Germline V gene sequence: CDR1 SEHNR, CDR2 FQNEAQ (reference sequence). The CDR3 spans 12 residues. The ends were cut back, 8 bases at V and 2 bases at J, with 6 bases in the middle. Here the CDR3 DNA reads TGTGCCAGCGGAATTAACACCGGGGAGCTGTTTTTT. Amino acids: CASGINTGELFF.

CDR3 bases: TGTGCCAGCAGCCAAGAGCTAGCGGGGGGCACAGATACGCAGTATTTT. Protein: CASSQELAGGTDTQYF. The chain carries TRBV4-2 and TRBJ2-3, with TRBD2 matching 10 bases. The J segment lost 1 base and the V segment lost 0 bases, leaving 1 base of the junction unmatched. Germline V CDR1 and CDR2: LGHNA, YNFKEQ. There are 16 residues in the CDR3.

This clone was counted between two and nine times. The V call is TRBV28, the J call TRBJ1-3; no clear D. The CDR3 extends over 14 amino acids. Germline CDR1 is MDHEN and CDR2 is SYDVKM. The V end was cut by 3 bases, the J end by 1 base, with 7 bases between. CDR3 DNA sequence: TGTGCCAGCAGTTTTCGGGGATCTGGAAACACCATATATTTT. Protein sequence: CASSFRGSGNTIYF.

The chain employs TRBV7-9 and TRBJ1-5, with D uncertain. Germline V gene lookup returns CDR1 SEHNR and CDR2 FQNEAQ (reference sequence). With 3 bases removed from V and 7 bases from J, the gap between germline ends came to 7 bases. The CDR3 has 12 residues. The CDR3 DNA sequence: TGTGCCAGCAGCTTTAGTGAACAGCCCCAGCATTTT. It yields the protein CASSFSEQPQHF.